This TCR beta chain was recovered during a study of blood T cell repertoires in COVID-19 (dated by TCRdb to 2020 to 2022). Broadly, across the study: Samples covering the acute and convalescent phases of COVID-19 were provided by collaborators in the United States, Italy and Spain. The material from the prospective study consisted of cDNA or gDNA derived from T cells, B-cell-depleted T cells, or PBMCs. Subjects who had been exposed to COVID-19, were actively infected with it, or had recovered from it provided the deeply sampled blood TCRbeta repertoires that made up the dataset. The repertoires were released in a freely available public database intended as a resource for research on the immune response to SARS-CoV-2. Samples came from the ongoing ImmuneRACE study (first 160 participants) plus 1,254 subjects from 6 global collaborators. Nearly every sample came with metadata listing a de-identified subject ID, COVID-19 status, age in years and sex. Where available, HLA class I and class II types were obtained from metadata supplied by the sample provider rather than from assay-based typing. On the study overall, not on this receptor specifically: Clinical and demographic metadata were provided uncurated, with the amount varying by source and participant.

Participants in the prospective study were aged 18 to 89 years, lived in 20 to 30 United States geographic areas, and enrolled through a virtual design. In the prospective study, cohorts were assigned on the basis of participant-reported clinical history obtained from a screening survey and a study questionnaire. For ImmuneRACE Cohort 3, a participant was defined as recovered based on two consecutive negative NP/OP PCR tests, clearance by a healthcare professional, or resolution of symptoms. Each participant in the prospective study had whole blood, serum and a nasopharyngeal or oropharyngeal swab collected by mobile phlebotomists. Additional blood draws and questionnaires over an approximately 2-month period could optionally be provided by prospective study participants. Before DNA extraction, prospective study blood samples were shipped either frozen or at room temperature. Details on this clone: There is no known antigen for this receptor. Per-base quality was not reported, and no clone a single base away is much larger than it. Different DNA sequences within this sample yield the same CDR3.

The immunoSEQ Assay, a bias-controlled multiplex PCR, was used to amplify TCRbeta CDR3 regions from genomic DNA. Processing in the source paper ran as follows. Within the assay, amplification of reference gene primers was used to estimate how many nucleated cells each sample contained. Sequence reads were collapsed and filtered to measure the absolute abundance of every unique TCRbeta CDR3 rearrangement. For each sample, productive Simpson clonality was calculated by taking the square root of Simpson's diversity index across productive rearrangements. Not all clones reach the TCRdb copy of this immuneACCESS table, which keeps in-frame sequences only. Checked studies attribute under half of the gap to unresolved V genes and leave the rest unexplained. The DNA gave D and trimming, while V, J and clone size come from that table. Across this sample there are approximately 490,000 clones, with about 85% seen only once. The leading ten clones occupy just over 8% of the sample.

Between the V and J ends, shortened by 6 bases and 5 bases respectively, the junction contains 13 bases. Taken from cysteine to phenylalanine, the CDR3 has 13 residues. Only CDR3 DNA is held: 39 bases, read in frame from base 1. The sequence derives from a woman aged 55-70 years who had recovered from COVID-19. The V gene is TRBV12-3 or TRBV12-4 and the J gene is TRBJ1-2, with a tentative D gene TRBD1 over 5 matching bases. Sequencing was done on a sample of PBMCs or T cells enriched from blood (not recorded which). CDR3 sequence: CASSLGRGYGYTF. At the DNA level, the sequence is TGTGCCAGCAGCCTGGGACGGGGGTATGGCTACACCTTC.